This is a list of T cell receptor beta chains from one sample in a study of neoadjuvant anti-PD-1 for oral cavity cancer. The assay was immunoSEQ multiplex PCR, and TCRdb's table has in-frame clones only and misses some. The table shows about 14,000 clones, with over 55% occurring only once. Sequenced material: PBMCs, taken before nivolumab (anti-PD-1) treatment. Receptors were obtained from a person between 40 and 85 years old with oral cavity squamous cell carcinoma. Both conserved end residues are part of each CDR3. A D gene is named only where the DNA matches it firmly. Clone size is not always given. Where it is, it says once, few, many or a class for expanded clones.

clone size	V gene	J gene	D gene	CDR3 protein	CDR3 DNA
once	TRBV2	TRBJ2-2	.	CASSVGPNTGELFF	TGTGCCAGCAGTGTCGGGCCGAACACCGGGGAGCTGTTTTTT
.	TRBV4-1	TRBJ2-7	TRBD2	CASSQGKLAGGYEQYF	TGCGCCAGCAGCCAGGGTAAACTAGCGGGAGGGTACGAGCAGTACTTC
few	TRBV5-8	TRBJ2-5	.	CASSLGREETQYF	TGTGCCAGCAGCTTGGGACGGGAAGAGACCCAGTACTTC
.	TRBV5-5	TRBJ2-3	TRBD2	CASSSLGLAGTDTQYF	TGTGCCAGCAGCTCTTTGGGACTAGCGGGCACAGATACGCAGTATTTT
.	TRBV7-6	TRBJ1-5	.	CASSLDGAYNQPQHF	TGTGCCAGCAGCTTAGACGGGGCCTACAATCAGCCCCAGCATTTT
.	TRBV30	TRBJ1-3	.	CAWSPGRSSGNTIYF	TGTGCCTGGAGTCCAGGACGGAGCTCTGGAAACACCATATATTTT
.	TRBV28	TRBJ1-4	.	CASSLGQFAGTNEKLFF	TGTGCCAGCAGCCTCGGACAATTTGCGGGAACTAATGAAAAACTGTTTTTT
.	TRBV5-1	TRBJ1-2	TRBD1	CASSVTDRGVGYTF	TGCGCCAGCAGCGTGACCGACAGGGGGGTAGGCTACACCTTC
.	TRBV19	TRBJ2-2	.	CASSPREGKAGELFF	TGTGCCAGTAGCCCTAGAGAGGGGAAGGCCGGGGAGCTGTTTTTT
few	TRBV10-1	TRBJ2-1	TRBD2	CASSGTSGYNEQFF	TGCGCCAGCAGCGGGACTAGCGGGTACAATGAGCAGTTCTTC
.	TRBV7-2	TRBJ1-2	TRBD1	CASSVNRGRSGYTF	TGTGCCAGCAGCGTAAACAGGGGCCGGAGTGGCTACACCTTC
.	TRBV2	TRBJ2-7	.	CASRDPTGDYYEQYF	TGTGCCAGCAGGGACCCGACAGGAGATTACTACGAGCAGTACTTC
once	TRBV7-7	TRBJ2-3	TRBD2	CASSLLAGGGTDTQYF	TGTGCCAGCAGCCTACTAGCGGGGGGGGGCACAGATACGCAGTATTTT
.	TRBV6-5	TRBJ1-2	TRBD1	CASSAQTGWGYTF	TGTGCCAGCAGTGCCCAGACAGGGTGGGGCTACACCTTC
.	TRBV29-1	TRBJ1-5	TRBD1	CSVEGQGDQPQHF	TGCAGCGTTGAGGGACAGGGAGATCAGCCCCAGCATTTT
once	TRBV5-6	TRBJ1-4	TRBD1	CASSLFTGTANEKLFF	TGTGCCAGCAGCCTGTTTACGGGGACAGCTAATGAAAAACTGTTTTTT
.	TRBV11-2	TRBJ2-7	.	CASARGPQPSYEQYF	TGTGCCAGCGCCAGAGGCCCACAGCCCTCCTACGAGCAGTACTTC
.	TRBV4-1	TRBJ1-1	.	CASSQSLREDAFF	TGCGCCAGCAGCCAGTCCTTAAGGGAGGATGCTTTCTTT
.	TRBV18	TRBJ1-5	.	CASSPTGTLSNQPQHF	TGTGCCAGCTCACCTACGGGGACACTTAGCAATCAGCCCCAGCATTTT
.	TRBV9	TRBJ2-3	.	CASSDDVDNTDTQYF	TGTGCCAGCAGCGACGACGTCGACAACACAGATACGCAGTATTTT
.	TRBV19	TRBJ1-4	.	CASRDEKLFF	TGTGCCAGTAGGGATGAAAAACTGTTTTTT
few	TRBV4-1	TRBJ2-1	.	CASSQEVAGLPDNEQFF	TGCGCCAGCAGCCAAGAGGTGGCAGGACTACCCGATAATGAGCAGTTCTTC
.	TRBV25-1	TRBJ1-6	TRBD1	CASSGQGINSPLHF	TGTGCCAGCAGTGGACAGGGAATCAATTCACCCCTCCACTTT
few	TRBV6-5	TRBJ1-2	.	CASRKNDGAQGYTF	TGTGCCAGCAGAAAAAACGACGGAGCGCAAGGCTACACCTTC
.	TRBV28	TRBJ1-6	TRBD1	CASRDRSSYNSPLHF	TGTGCCAGCAGGGACAGGAGCTCCTATAATTCACCCCTCCACTTT
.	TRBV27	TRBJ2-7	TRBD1	CASRGQSSSTYEQYF	TGTGCCAGCAGGGGACAGAGCTCGTCCACCTACGAGCAGTACTTC
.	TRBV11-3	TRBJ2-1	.	CASSLEGLGERTVPNEQFF	TGTGCCAGCAGCTTAGAGGGGCTCGGGGAAAGGACTGTGCCCAATGAGCAGTTCTTC
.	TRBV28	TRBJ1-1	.	CASSKGNSRTNTEAFF	TGTGCCAGCAGTAAGGGAAACAGCAGGACGAACACTGAAGCTTTCTTT
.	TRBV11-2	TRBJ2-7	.	CASSHRTGPYEQYF	TGTGCCAGCAGCCACCGAACCGGACCCTACGAGCAGTACTTC
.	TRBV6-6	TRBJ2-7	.	CASSIGGAASYEQYF	TGTGCCAGCAGTATTGGGGGGGCGGCCTCCTACGAGCAGTACTTC
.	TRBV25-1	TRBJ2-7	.	CASSDGGSSYEQYF	TGTGCCAGCAGTGATGGGGGGAGCTCCTACGAGCAGTACTTC
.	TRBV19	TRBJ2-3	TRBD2	CASSASGRRDTQYF	TGTGCCAGTAGTGCTAGCGGGAGGAGGGATACGCAGTATTTT
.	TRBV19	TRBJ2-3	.	CASSVAGSYTDTQYF	TGTGCCAGTAGTGTGGCGGGATCTTACACAGATACGCAGTATTTT
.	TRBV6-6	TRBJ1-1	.	CASSVKGGTEAFF	TGTGCCAGCAGCGTGAAGGGAGGCACTGAAGCTTTCTTT
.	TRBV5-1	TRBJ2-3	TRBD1	CASSLDRGEDTQYF	TGCGCCAGCAGCTTGGACAGGGGCGAGGATACGCAGTATTTT
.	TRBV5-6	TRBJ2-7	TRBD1	CASSFRDRGRHEQYF	TGTGCCAGCAGCTTTAGGGACAGGGGGCGTCACGAGCAGTACTTC
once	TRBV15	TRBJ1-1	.	CATSPLDTPEAFF	TGTGCCACCAGCCCACTGGACACCCCTGAAGCTTTCTTT